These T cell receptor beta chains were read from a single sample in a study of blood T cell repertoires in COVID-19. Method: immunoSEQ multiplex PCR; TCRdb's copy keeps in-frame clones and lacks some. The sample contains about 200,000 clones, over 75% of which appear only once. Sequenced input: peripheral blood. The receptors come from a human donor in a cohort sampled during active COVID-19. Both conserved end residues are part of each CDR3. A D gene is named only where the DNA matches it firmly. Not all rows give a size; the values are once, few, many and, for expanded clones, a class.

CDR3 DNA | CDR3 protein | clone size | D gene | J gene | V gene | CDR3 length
TGTGCCAGCATGTGGCCGGGGGGGGCCAACGTCCTGACTTTC | CASMWPGGANVLTF | - | - | TRBJ2-6 | TRBV28 | 14
TGTGCCAGCAGTGAAGTAGGGCAGGGTGGCCAGCCCCAGCATTTT | CASSEVGQGGQPQHF | few | - | TRBJ1-5 | TRBV6-1 | 15
TGTGCCAGCTCTCTAGCGGGAGGGAACACCGGGGAGCTGTTTTTT | CASSLAGGNTGELFF | - | TRBD2 | TRBJ2-2 | TRBV27 | 15
TGTGCCAGTAGACCGGGACAGGGAGGCCAGCCCCAGCATTTT | CASRPGQGGQPQHF | - | TRBD1 | TRBJ1-5 | TRBV19 | 14
TGTGCCAGCAGTTTCGGGGTAGGGGATACGCAGTATTTT | CASSFGVGDTQYF | - | - | TRBJ2-3 | TRBV27 | 13
TGTGCCAGCAGCCCGGCCCCCGGGACGGGGGGAACCTACACCTTC | CASSPAPGTGGTYTF | - | - | TRBJ1-2 | TRBV7-9 | 15
TGTGCCAGCTCACCAGGGACAGGGTCTAACTATGGCTACACCTTC | CASSPGTGSNYGYTF | once | TRBD1 | TRBJ1-2 | TRBV18 | 15
TGCGCCAGCGGGACAGGGGGCGATTTGGGCGAGCAGTACTTC | CASGTGGDLGEQYF | - | TRBD1 | TRBJ2-7 | TRBV5-1 | 14
TGTGCCAGTAGTAACGGGGTAGCGGGGGGTTTTCAAGAGACCCAGTACTTC | CASSNGVAGGFQETQYF | - | TRBD2 | TRBJ2-5 | TRBV19 | 17
TGTGCCAGCAGTCCTAAAGAGACCCAGTACTTC | CASSPKETQYF | few | - | TRBJ2-5 | TRBV6-6 | 11
TGTGCCAGCAGCCCAAGGACTAGCGGGATAACTAATGAGCAGTTCTTC | CASSPRTSGITNEQFF | - | TRBD2 | TRBJ2-1 | TRBV9 | 16
TGTGCCATCAGTGAGAGACAGCAAGAGACCCAGTACTTC | CAISERQQETQYF | - | - | TRBJ2-5 | TRBV10-3 | 13
TGTGCCAGCAGCAGGACTAGCGGGGAATACGAGCAGTACTTC | CASSRTSGEYEQYF | - | TRBD2 | TRBJ2-7 | TRBV6-5 | 14
TGCGCCAGCAGCTTGGAGAGGGTTGGGAGCACTGAAGCTTTCTTT | CASSLERVGSTEAFF | many | - | TRBJ1-1 | TRBV5-1 | 15
TGTGCCAGCAGCTTGGTTGGACAGGGGAACACTGAAGCTTTCTTT | CASSLVGQGNTEAFF | - | TRBD1 | TRBJ1-1 | TRBV5-4 | 15
TGCGCCAGCAGCTTGAACTTGAACACTGAAGCTTTCTTT | CASSLNLNTEAFF | - | - | TRBJ1-1 | TRBV5-1 | 13
TGTGCCGGGGGCGGGAGTGATCTCAATGAGCAGTTCTTC | CAGGGSDLNEQFF | few | - | TRBJ2-1 | TRBV19 | 13
TGTGCCAGCAGCCGACAGGAATTCAACACTGAAGCTTTCTTT | CASSRQEFNTEAFF | - | - | TRBJ1-1 | TRBV27 | 14
TGTGCCAGCAGCCTGGGGACAGGGGGACAGGGAGAGTACAATGAGCAGTTCTTC | CASSLGTGGQGEYNEQFF | - | TRBD1 | TRBJ2-1 | TRBV7-9 | 18
TGCGCCAGCAGCCGTACAGGGAACTACGAGCAGTACTTC | CASSRTGNYEQYF | - | - | TRBJ2-7 | TRBV5-1 | 13
TGTGCCAGCTCCCAGATAGAGGGTGAGCAGTTCTTC | CASSQIEGEQFF | - | - | TRBJ2-1 | TRBV28 | 12
TGTGCCAGCAGCCTAGGGTCTATTCGATCCTACGAGCAGTACTTC | CASSLGSIRSYEQYF | - | - | TRBJ2-7 | TRBV7-2 | 15
TGTGCCAGCAGTTTACGGGAGCAAGATGAGCAGTTCTTC | CASSLREQDEQFF | - | - | TRBJ2-1 | TRBV12-3/TRBV12-4 | 13
TGCGCCAGCAGCTTAGGTCAGGCTGGTGAAAAACTGTTTTTT | CASSLGQAGEKLFF | - | - | TRBJ1-4 | TRBV5-1 | 14
TGTGCCACTTGGGGGCAGTATAATTCACCCCTCCACTTT | CATWGQYNSPLHF | - | - | TRBJ1-6 | TRBV28 | 13
TGTGCCAGCAACTCCGGGACAGGACTGCTCTATGGGGCCAACGTCCTGACTTTC | CASNSGTGLLYGANVLTF | - | TRBD1 | TRBJ2-6 | TRBV5-5 | 18